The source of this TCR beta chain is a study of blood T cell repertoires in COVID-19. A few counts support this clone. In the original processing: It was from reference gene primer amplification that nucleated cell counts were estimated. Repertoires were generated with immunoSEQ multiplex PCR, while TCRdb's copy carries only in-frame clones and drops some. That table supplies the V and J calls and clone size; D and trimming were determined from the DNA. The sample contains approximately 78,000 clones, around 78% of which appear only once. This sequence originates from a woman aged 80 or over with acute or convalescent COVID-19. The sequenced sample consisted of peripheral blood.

CDR3 in DNA: TGTGCCAGCAGCTTAGTGTCTAGCGGGGTTTTTTTGTCCGGTGAGCAGTTCTTC. Its translation: CASSLVSSGVFLSGEQFF. The V gene is TRBV11-2, the J gene TRBJ2-1; TRBD2 aligns across 9 bases. The junction had 16 bases not matched to a gene; V was cut back by 1 base and J by 9 bases. The germline gives CDR1 SGHAT, CDR2 FQNNGV. The CDR3 loop spans 18 amino acids.